Following are 19 T cell receptor beta chains from one sample sequenced in a study of T-cell reconstitution after alpha-beta-depleted transplantation in children. A TCRbeta library incorporating unique molecular identifiers was prepared. TCRdb reprocessed the PCR reads with MiXCR, giving one entry per CDR3 protein. The sample contains about 830,000 distinct CDR3 sequences, roughly 15% of which appear only once. The source was PBMCs, mostly from graft donor cells, collected 360 days after TCRalphabeta/CD19-depleted stem cell transplant. All receptors come from a male patient aged 10 to 17 who had a stem cell transplant for acute lymphoblastic leukemia, so the T cells may come from the graft donor.

This clonotype was detected many times. This chain's CDR3 is CSVEPPNQPQHF. CDR3 bases: TGCAGCGTTGAACCACCCAATCAGCCCCAGCATTTT. The chain employs TRBV29-1 and TRBJ1-5; D ambiguous. The CDR3 contains 12 residues. The V gene lost 2 bases and the J gene lost 3 bases, with 5 bases spanning the gap. From germline, CDR1 is SQVTM and CDR2 ANQGSEA.

CDR3 in amino acids: CASRLPTSSYNEQFF. CDR3 coding DNA: TGCGCCAGCAGGTTACCTACTAGCTCCTACAATGAGCAGTTCTTC. The chain uses TRBV5-1 and TRBJ2-1; D is possibly TRBD2 (5 bases). The CDR3 has 15 residues. Germline V gene data show CDR1 as SGHRS and CDR2 as YFSETQ. Trimming pared 5 bases from V and 0 bases from J, leaving 12 bases between.

The chain has TRBV27 and TRBJ2-7; perhaps TRBD2 as D (5 bases). In germline, CDR1 is MNHEY, CDR2 SMNVEV (reference sequence). Trimming took 1 base from V and 2 from J, leaving 12 bases between them. The CDR3 covers 15 residues. The CDR3, as DNA: TGTGCCAGCAGTTTATGGTGGGAGTCAGCCTACGAGCAGTACTTC. It encodes CASSLWWESAYEQYF.

A few counts support this clonotype. V gene TRBV5-4 combines with J gene TRBJ2-7; perhaps TRBD1 as D (6 bases). V lost 2 bases and J lost 4, with 19 bases in between. Germline CDR1 SGHNT, CDR2 YYREEE (reference sequence). This CDR3 contains 16 residues. CDR3 in DNA: TGTGCCAGCAGCTTTCTTTCTATAGGACAGTCGTACGAGCAGTACTTC. This gives the protein CASSFLSIGQSYEQYF.

This chain connects TRBV7-9 to TRBJ1-6; the D gene is possibly TRBD1 (5 bases). The germline V gene encodes CDR1 SEHNR and CDR2 FQNEAQ (reference sequence). Trimming stripped 8 bases from V and 6 bases from J, with 20 bases between. This CDR3 is 16 amino acids long. CDR3 nucleotide sequence: TGTGCCAGCGCCGTCGGGGCCGAAATTGGTAATTCACCCCTCCACTTT. Amino acids: CASAVGAEIGNSPLHF.

The chain carries TRBV4-2 and TRBJ2-2; D unresolved. The CDR3 has 15 amino acids. The germline V gene encodes CDR1 LGHNA and CDR2 YNFKEQ. The V end lost 0 bases, the J end lost 6 bases, and 11 bases lay between the germline ends. CDR3 DNA sequence: TGTGCCAGCAGCCAAGAGGATTCTGGGGCCGGGGAGCTGTTTTTT. This translates into CASSQEDSGAGELFF.

The chain combines TRBV3-1 with TRBJ2-3; 12 nucleotides align to TRBD2. The CDR3 loop spans 16 amino acids. The V and J ends lost 6 bases and 3 bases, in that order; junction bases with no gene match: 7. Germline assignment: CDR1 LGHDT and CDR2 YNNKEL (reference sequence). CDR3 in DNA: TGTGCCAGCAGTTTTGTTGGACTAGCGGGAACAGATACGCAGTATTTT. Translation: CASSFVGLAGTDTQYF.

This chain uses TRBV7-2 with TRBJ1-5; a weak D match, TRBD1 (5 bases). The CDR3 spans 15 residues. Between the trimmed V and J ends, which lost 6 bases and 0 bases, there was a span of 12 bases. The V gene's germline CDR1 is SGHTA and CDR2 FQGNSA. As DNA, the CDR3 is TGTGCCAGCAGAATGACAGCTAATAGCAATCAGCCCCAGCATTTT. It yields the protein CASRMTANSNQPQHF.

This clonotype was counted ten times or more. The J gene is TRBJ2-7, the V gene TRBV5-1; 11 positions agree with TRBD1. Germline-derived CDR1 and CDR2 are SGHRS and YFSETQ. The CDR3 is made up of 15 amino acids. V shed 3 bases, J shed 3 bases, and the junction held 5 bases outside the gene matches. CDR3 DNA sequence: TGCGCCAGCAGCTCACCCGGGACAGGGGGCTACGAGCAGTACTTC. Translated: CASSSPGTGGYEQYF.

A note on this clonotype: No conserved phenylalanine or tryptophan ends this CDR3, so it is likely a read error. The V call is TRBV5-1, the J call TRBJ2-1, with D possibly being TRBD2 (6 bases). CDR3 length equals 14 residues. V was cut by 5 bases and J by 9 bases, with 18 bases left in between. Germline-derived CDR1 and CDR2 are SGHRS and YFSETQ. The CDR3 sequence: CASRFLAQIGEQFC. CDR3 nucleotides: TGCGCCAGCAGATTCCTAGCGCAGATAGGTGAGCAGTTCTGC.

J is TRBJ2-7 and V is TRBV29-1; no definite D call. The CDR3 runs to 10 residues. The germline V gene has CDR1 SQVTM and CDR2 ANQGSEA. Between the trimmed V and J ends, which lost 5 bases and 5 bases, there was a span of 7 bases. CDR3 DNA sequence: TGCAGCGTTCTCCGGGACGAGCAGTACTTC. This sequence encodes CSVLRDEQYF.

The sample holds a few counts of this clonotype. V is TRBV10-3 and J is TRBJ2-1, with no clear D. The CDR3 has 11 residues. With 8 bases removed from V and 4 bases from J, the gap between germline ends came to 6 bases. From germline, CDR1 is ENHRY and CDR2 SYGVKD. The CDR3 region is CAIRPYNEQFF. The CDR3 DNA follows: TGTGCCATCCGGCCTTACAATGAGCAGTTCTTC.

This clonotype turned up a few times. CDR3 region: CASRGGRAHTGPATYEQYF. DNA of the CDR3: TGTGCCAGCAGGGGCGGGAGGGCCCATACCGGGCCGGCGACGTACGAGCAGTACTTC. V and J are TRBV25-1 and TRBJ2-7, with 9 nucleotides matching TRBD2. The CDR3 is 19 amino acids. Germline V lookup: CDR1 MGHDK, CDR2 SYGVNS. Losses at the gene ends were 6 bases for V and 4 bases for J; bases not matched to a gene: 22.

Notes on this clonotype: One end of the junction varies from germline; a read error may be responsible. V usage is TRBV2 and J usage is TRBJ2-1; 8 bases fit TRBD2. The CDR3 extends over 13 amino acids. In germline, CDR1 is SNHLY, CDR2 FYNNEI. The CDR3 region has the DNA TGTGCCAGCAGTCAAGCGGGAGTGGGTGAGCAGTTCTTC. Encoded protein: CASSQAGVGEQFF.

The chain combines TRBV20-1 with TRBJ2-7; D unresolved. CDR1 and CDR2 from the germline V gene are DFQATT and SNEGSKA (reference sequence). V lost 1 base, J lost 2 bases, and 18 bases lay in between. The CDR3 runs 16 residues. This chain's CDR3 is CSARGTRRWFAYEQYF. CDR3 in DNA: TGCAGTGCTAGAGGGACGAGACGTTGGTTTGCCTACGAGCAGTACTTC.

This clonotype was seen a handful of times. J is TRBJ2-1 and V is TRBV20-1; D is unclear. This CDR3 is 13 amino acids long. The V end was cut by 1 base, the J end by 8 bases, with 12 bases between. The V gene's germline CDR1 is DFQATT and CDR2 SNEGSKA (reference sequence). Written as DNA, the CDR3 is TGCAGTGCTAGAGCCCCTAGTATCTATGAGCAGTTCTTC. This codes for CSARAPSIYEQFF.

The chain has TRBV29-1 and TRBJ2-1; D call uncertain. Looked up from germline, CDR1 is SQVTM and CDR2 is ANQGSEA. The CDR3 is 15 amino acids. V was clipped by 2 bases and J by 3 bases, with 14 bases between them. CDR3 DNA: TGCAGCGTTGAATATATAGGGTCCCACTACAATGAGCAGTTCTTC. Its protein product is CSVEYIGSHYNEQFF.

V and J are TRBV24-1 and TRBJ2-7, with 10 positions matching TRBD1. Germline V gene lookup returns CDR1 KGHDR and CDR2 SFDVKD. CDR3 size: 15 residues. V was pared by 2 bases and J by 5 bases, with 5 bases of the junction left unmatched. Here the CDR3 DNA reads TGTGCCACCAGTGATTATGAAGGACAGGGGGACGAGCAGTACTTC. Its translation: CATSDYEGQGDEQYF.

This clonotype was picked up a small number of times. V is TRBV27 and J is TRBJ2-1; possibly TRBD2 for D (6 bases). V lost 6 bases and J lost 4, with 16 bases in between. The CDR3 is made up of 15 amino acids. In germline, CDR1 is MNHEY, CDR2 SMNVEV (reference sequence). The CDR3 protein is CASRRGLPLYNEQFF. The CDR3 nucleotides are TGTGCCAGCAGGAGGGGACTCCCCTTATACAATGAGCAGTTCTTC.